This T cell receptor (beta chain) stems from a study of response to subunit inactivated influenza vaccine. In TCRdb, the RT-PCR reads were re-called with MiXCR into one record per CDR3 protein. The data show around 570,000 distinct CDR3 sequences, 10% to 12% seen once. Trimming took off 2 bases at V and 5 bases at J, with 9 bases between the two ends. This CDR3 is 13 amino acids long. CDR1 and CDR2 from the germline V gene are SGHTA and FQGTGA. These same records also appear under a second study, on T cells expressing NK-cell markers. That study reports: As the method of synthesis, 5'RACE template switching with UMIs yielded TCR beta cDNA. Sorted CD3+CD56-NKG2C+, CD3+CD56+NKG2C- and CD3+CD56+NKG2C+ T cells were the source of the TCR beta repertoires. The authors sequenced eight donors, of whom seven were HCMV-seropositive and one was seronegative. Of the CD8+ T cell pool in several donors, about 1.0-7.0% was accounted for by dominant NKG2C+ clonotypes. For four donors, these clonotypes were likewise the leading ones in the CD3+CD56-NKG2C+ fraction.

V and J are TRBV7-3 and TRBJ2-5; D is tentatively TRBD1 or TRBD2 (5 bases each). This specimen was PBMCs from blood, taken on the day of vaccination. This clonotype was sampled from a man aged 45-65 years who received an inactivated influenza vaccine. CDR3 protein: CASSLGGHETQYF. CDR3 DNA: TGTGCCAGCAGCTTAGGAGGACATGAGACCCAGTACTTC.